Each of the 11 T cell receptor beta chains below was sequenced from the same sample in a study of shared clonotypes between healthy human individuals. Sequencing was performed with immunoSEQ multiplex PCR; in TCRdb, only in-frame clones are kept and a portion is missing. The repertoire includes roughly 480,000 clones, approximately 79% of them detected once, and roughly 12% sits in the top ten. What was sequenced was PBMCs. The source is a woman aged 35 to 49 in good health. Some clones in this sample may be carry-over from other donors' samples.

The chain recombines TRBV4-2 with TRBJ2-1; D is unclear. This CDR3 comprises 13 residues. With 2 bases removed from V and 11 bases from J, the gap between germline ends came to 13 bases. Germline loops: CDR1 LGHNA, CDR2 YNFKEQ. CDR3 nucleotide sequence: TGTGCCAGCAGCCAAATCGCGGCGTATCAGCAGTTCTTC. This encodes CASSQIAAYQQFF.

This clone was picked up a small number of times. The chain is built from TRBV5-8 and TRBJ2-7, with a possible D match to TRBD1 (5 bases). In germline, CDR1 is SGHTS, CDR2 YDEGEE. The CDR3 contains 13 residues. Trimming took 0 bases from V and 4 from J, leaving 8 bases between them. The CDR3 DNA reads TGTGCCAGCAGCTTGGGACAGAGATACGAGCAGTACTTC. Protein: CASSLGQRYEQYF.

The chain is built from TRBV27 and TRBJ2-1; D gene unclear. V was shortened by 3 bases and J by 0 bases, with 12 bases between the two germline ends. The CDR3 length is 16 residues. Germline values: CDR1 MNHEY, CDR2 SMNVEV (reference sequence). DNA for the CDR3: TGTGCCAGCAGTTTCCAAATGACCCTCTCCTACAATGAGCAGTTCTTC. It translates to CASSFQMTLSYNEQFF.

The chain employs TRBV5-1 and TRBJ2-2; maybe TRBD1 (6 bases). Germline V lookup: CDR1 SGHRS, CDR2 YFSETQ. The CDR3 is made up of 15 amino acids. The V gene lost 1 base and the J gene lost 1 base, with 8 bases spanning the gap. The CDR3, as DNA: TGCGCCAGCAGCTTGTCGGACAGGAACACCGGGGAGCTGTTTTTT. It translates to CASSLSDRNTGELFF.

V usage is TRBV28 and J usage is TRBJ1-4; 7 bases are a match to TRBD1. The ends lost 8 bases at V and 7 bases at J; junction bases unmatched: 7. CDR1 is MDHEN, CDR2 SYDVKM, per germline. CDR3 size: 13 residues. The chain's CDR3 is CASSADRVEKLFF. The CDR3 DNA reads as TGTGCCAGCTCCGCCGACAGGGTTGAAAAACTGTTTTTT.

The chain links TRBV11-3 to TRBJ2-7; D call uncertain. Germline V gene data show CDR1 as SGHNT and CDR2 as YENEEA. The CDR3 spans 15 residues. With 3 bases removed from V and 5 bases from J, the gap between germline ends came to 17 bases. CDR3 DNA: TGTGCCAGCAGCTTGTGGCTGGTTGACTTCGACGAGCAGTACTTC. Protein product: CASSLWLVDFDEQYF.

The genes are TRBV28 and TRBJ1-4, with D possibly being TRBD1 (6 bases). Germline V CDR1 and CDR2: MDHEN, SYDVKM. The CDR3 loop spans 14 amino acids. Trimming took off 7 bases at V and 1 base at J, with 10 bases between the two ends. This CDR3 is CASNQDRTNEKLFF. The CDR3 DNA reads TGTGCCAGCAATCAGGACAGAACTAATGAAAAACTGTTTTTT.

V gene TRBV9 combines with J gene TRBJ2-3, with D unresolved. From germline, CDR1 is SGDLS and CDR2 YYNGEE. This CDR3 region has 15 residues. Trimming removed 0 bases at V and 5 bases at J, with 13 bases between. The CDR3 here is CASSVAGPTVDTQYF. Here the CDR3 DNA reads TGTGCCAGCAGCGTAGCCGGGCCTACCGTAGATACGCAGTATTTT.

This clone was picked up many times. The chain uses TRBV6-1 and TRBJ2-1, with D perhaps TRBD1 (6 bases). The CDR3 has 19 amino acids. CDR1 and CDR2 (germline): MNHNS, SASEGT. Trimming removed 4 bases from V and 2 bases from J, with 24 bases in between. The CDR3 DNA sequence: TGTGCCAGCAGTGGCCCTACTTCCGGGACAATCGGCACCTACAATGAGCAGTTCTTC. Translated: CASSGPTSGTIGTYNEQFF.

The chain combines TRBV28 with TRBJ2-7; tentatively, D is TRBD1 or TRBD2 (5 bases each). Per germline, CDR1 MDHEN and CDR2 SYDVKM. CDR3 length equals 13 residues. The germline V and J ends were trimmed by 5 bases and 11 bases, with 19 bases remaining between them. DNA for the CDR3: TGTGCCAGCAGTCCCTCCCTGGGACCGGAGGAGTACTTC. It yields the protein CASSPSLGPEEYF. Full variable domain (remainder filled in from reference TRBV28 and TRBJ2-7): DVKVTQSSRYLVKRTGEKVFLECVQDMDHENMFWYRQDPGLGLRLIYFSYDVKMKEKGDIPEGYSVSREKKERFSLILESASTNQTSMYLCASSPSLGPEEYFGPGTRLTVT.

CDR3 sequence (DNA): TGTGCCACCAGCAGTGGGGGCAGAGCCTACGAGCAGTACTTC. This sequence encodes CATSSGGRAYEQYF. The chain employs TRBV15 and TRBJ2-7, with a weak D call TRBD1 (6 bases). The CDR3 totals 14 residues. V lost 3 bases to trimming and J lost 2 bases, with 11 bases between them. Germline values: CDR1 LNHNV, CDR2 YYDKDF (reference sequence).